Listed below are T cell receptor beta chains from one sample, sequenced in a study of response to subunit inactivated influenza vaccine. TCRdb reanalysed the RT-PCR reads using MiXCR and keeps one entry per CDR3 protein. The profile covers roughly 760,000 distinct CDR3 sequences, with over 20% appearing a single time and approximately 10% taken by the ten largest. Sequences were derived from PBMCs from blood, sampled 5 to 6 days after vaccination. These receptors were obtained from a man aged 50 to 60 who received an inactivated influenza vaccine. Each CDR3 is given with its conserved first and last residue. D genes are given only for firm matches. Clone size is stated in some rows and not others, as once, few, many or a class when expanded.

clone_size j_call cdr3_length v_call d_call cdr3_aa cdr3_nt
- TRBJ2-7 14 TRBV12-3/TRBV12-4 - CASTLSGVSYEQYF TGTGCCAGCACCCTCAGTGGGGTCTCCTACGAGCAGTACTTC
- TRBJ2-3 16 TRBV11-3 - CASSPRGGTPPDTQYF TGTGCCAGCAGCCCTCGGGGCGGGACCCCCCCAGATACGCAGTATTTT
- TRBJ1-6 15 TRBV20-1 - CSARKGASYNSPLHF TGCAGTGCTAGAAAAGGGGCCTCCTATAATTCACCCCTCCACTTT
- TRBJ1-5 15 TRBV28 TRBD1 CASSQGAVSNQPQHF TGTGCCAGCAGTCAGGGGGCCGTGAGCAATCAGCCCCAGCATTTT
few TRBJ1-5 15 TRBV7-8 - CASSLARGSNQPQHF TGTGCCAGCAGCTTAGCCAGGGGTAGCAATCAGCCCCAGCATTTT
- TRBJ2-7 15 TRBV7-2 - CASSLASAAAYEQYF TGTGCCAGCAGCTTAGCATCCGCGGCGGCCTACGAGCAGTACTTC
- TRBJ2-7 15 TRBV7-9 - CASSLVSGFTYEQYF TGTGCCAGCAGCTTAGTCAGCGGGTTCACCTACGAGCAGTACTTC
few TRBJ1-2 13 TRBV12-3/TRBV12-4 TRBD1 CASSPGTGPGYTF TGTGCCAGCAGTCCCGGGACAGGGCCCGGCTACACCTTC
- TRBJ2-1 16 TRBV12-3/TRBV12-4 TRBD2 CASRRLGTSLTDEQFF TGTGCCAGCAGGCGACTCGGGACTAGTCTCACGGATGAGCAGTTCTTC
few TRBJ1-2 15 TRBV6-1 TRBD1 CASSLGQGADYGYTF TGTGCCAGCAGTCTAGGACAGGGGGCGGACTATGGCTACACCTTC
- TRBJ2-1 15 TRBV2 TRBD2 CASSGLERGGTEQFF TGTGCCAGCAGCGGGTTGGAGCGGGGGGGCACTGAGCAGTTCTTC
- TRBJ2-3 15 TRBV12-3/TRBV12-4 - CASSFRGRATDTQYF TGTGCCAGCAGTTTCAGGGGTCGAGCCACAGATACGCAGTATTTT
- TRBJ2-5 16 TRBV5-1 TRBD2 CASSTLAGGLQETQYF TGCGCCAGCAGCACCCTAGCGGGAGGTTTGCAAGAGACCCAGTACTTC
few TRBJ2-1 14 TRBV10-3 TRBD2 CAIRGLADYNEQFF TGTGCCATCAGGGGACTAGCGGACTACAATGAGCAGTTCTTC
- TRBJ1-1 13 TRBV7-2 TRBD1 CASSSQGPYGAFF TGTGCCAGCAGCTCACAGGGGCCATACGGAGCTTTCTTT
few TRBJ2-2 14 TRBV9 - CASSSTVDSGELFF TGTGCCAGCAGCTCGACAGTTGATTCCGGGGAGCTGTTTTTT
few TRBJ2-5 17 TRBV20-1 TRBD1 CSARDIGMRGTEETQYF TGCAGTGCTAGAGATATCGGAATGAGGGGGACAGAAGAGACCCAGTACTTC
few TRBJ2-7 13 TRBV20-1 - CSASAPTYYEQYF TGCAGTGCTAGTGCACCTACCTACTACGAGCAGTACTTC
few TRBJ2-2 16 TRBV5-1 TRBD2 CASRRTGGTNTGELFF TGCGCCAGCAGGAGGACGGGAGGGACGAACACCGGGGAGCTGTTTTTT
- TRBJ1-2 10 TRBV20-1 - CRAGVDGYTF TGCAGGGCCGGGGTAGATGGCTACACCTTC
- TRBJ1-5 16 TRBV11-2 - CASSPGLTGSNQPQHF TGTGCCAGCAGCCCAGGACTCACCGGTAGCAATCAGCCCCAGCATTTT
- TRBJ1-1 15 TRBV3-1 - CACSQGWALPREAFF TGTGCCTGCAGCCAAGGGTGGGCTCTGCCCCGAGAAGCTTTCTTT
many TRBJ2-1 14 TRBV5-6 TRBD2 CASSLRLAGSEQFF TGTGCCAGCAGCTTGCGCCTAGCGGGTTCAGAGCAGTTCTTC
few TRBJ1-1 16 TRBV29-1 - CSVEDGYYRLNTEAFF TGCAGCGTTGAAGATGGGTACTACAGGCTGAACACTGAAGCTTTCTTT
few TRBJ2-7 13 TRBV20-1 TRBD1 CSSSGTGVYEQYF TGCAGTTCCTCCGGGACAGGGGTCTACGAGCAGTACTTC
- TRBJ2-7 14 TRBV7-8 - CASSPRFEPYEQYF TGTGCCAGCAGCCCTCGTTTCGAGCCCTACGAGCAGTACTTC
many TRBJ2-5 13 TRBV12-3/TRBV12-4 - CASSWGTEETQYF TGTGCCAGCAGTTGGGGGACGGAAGAGACCCAGTACTTC
many TRBJ1-1 13 TRBV5-1 - CASSLVAGPDAFF TGCGCCAGCAGCTTGGTGGCAGGGCCTGACGCTTTCTTT
- TRBJ2-7 17 TRBV11-2 - CASSLGAAADVAYEQYF TGTGCCAGCAGCTTAGGCGCAGCAGCAGACGTGGCCTACGAGCAGTACTTC
few TRBJ2-7 10 TRBV7-9 - CASSSNEQYF TGTGCCAGCAGCTCCAACGAGCAGTACTTC
many TRBJ2-7 13 TRBV20-1 - CSAYSGLTYEQYF TGCAGTGCTTATAGCGGTCTTACCTACGAGCAGTACTTC
- TRBJ2-2 16 TRBV5-1 TRBD2 CASRRSGVANTGELFF TGCGCCAGCAGGCGTAGCGGGGTGGCGAACACCGGGGAGCTGTTTTTT
- TRBJ2-1 17 TRBV7-2 TRBD1 CASSSSPGGQGYVEQFF TGTGCCAGCAGCTCTAGTCCCGGGGGACAGGGTTATGTTGAGCAGTTCTTC
many TRBJ2-7 12 TRBV7-2 - CASSFSVHEQYF TGTGCCAGCAGCTTTTCTGTCCACGAGCAGTACTTC
- TRBJ2-7 15 TRBV11-2 - CASRKPLQGSYEQYF TGTGCCAGCAGAAAACCTCTCCAGGGTTCCTACGAGCAGTACTTC
- TRBJ1-6 17 TRBV20-1 - CSARKKQLSSYNSPLHF TGCAGTGCTAGAAAAAAACAGCTGAGCTCCTATAATTCACCCCTCCACTTT
few TRBJ2-3 18 TRBV30 TRBD2 CAWSVGIPLAGRTDTQYF TGTGCCTGGAGTGTTGGTATACCGCTAGCGGGGCGCACAGATACGCAGTATTTT
- TRBJ1-3 13 TRBV11-2 - CASSPGIGNTIYF TGTGCCAGCAGCCCCGGGATTGGAAACACCATATATTTT
- TRBJ1-2 14 TRBV7-2 TRBD1 CASSLGTGFYGYTF TGTGCCAGCAGCTTAGGGACAGGGTTCTATGGCTACACCTTC
once TRBJ2-7 14 TRBV5-1 TRBD2 CASGPAGGAYEQYF TGCGCCAGCGGGCCAGCGGGAGGTGCCTACGAGCAGTACTTC